These 26 T cell receptor beta chains were all obtained from the same sample, sequenced in a study of immune cell composition in non-small cell lung cancer. Sequencing used immunoSEQ multiplex PCR; TCRdb keeps in-frame clones, though not all of them. The sample contains 15,000 or so clones, roughly 80% of which appear only once. Sequenced sample: lung tumor tissue. These receptors were collected from a human donor with non-small cell lung cancer.

The chain links TRBV11-1 to TRBJ2-1, with TRBD2 matching over 7 bases. J gave up 3 bases and V 1 base, and 12 bases lay outside the gene matches. Per the germline V gene, CDR1 is SGHAT and CDR2 is FQDESV (reference sequence). CDR3 size: 18 residues. The CDR3 coding sequence is TGTGCCAGCAGCTTAGGAGGGCTAGCGGCACGAATCTACAATGAGCAGTTCTTC. Residues: CASSLGGLAARIYNEQFF.

The chain uses TRBV19 and TRBJ2-1; 12 positions agree with TRBD2. Germline V lookup: CDR1 LNHDA, CDR2 SQIVND (reference sequence). This CDR3 contains 15 residues. Trimming at V came to 8 bases and at J to 7 bases, leaving 9 bases not matched to a gene. CDR3 nucleotide sequence: TGTGCCAGTTCCCGACTAGCGGGAGAAAGGAATGAGCAGTTCTTC. This encodes CASSRLAGERNEQFF.

This chain joins TRBV19 and TRBJ2-1; a weak D match, TRBD2 (5 bases). With 5 bases removed from V and 7 bases from J, the gap between germline ends came to 12 bases. The CDR3 covers 13 residues. Per the germline V gene, CDR1 is LNHDA and CDR2 is SQIVND (reference sequence). CDR3 amino acids: CASSWPGRNEQFF. CDR3 coding DNA: TGTGCCAGTAGTTGGCCGGGGAGAAATGAGCAGTTCTTC.

V is TRBV14 and J is TRBJ1-2, with D possibly being TRBD1 (5 bases). Trimming shortened V by 1 base and J by 8 bases, and 14 bases separated the two germline ends. CDR3 length: 14 amino acids. From germline, CDR1 is SGHDN and CDR2 FVKESK. This chain's CDR3 is CASSQGRRDEGYTF. CDR3 DNA: TGTGCCAGCAGCCAAGGGAGAAGGGACGAGGGCTACACCTTC. Using reference TRBV14 and TRBJ1-2 for the parts outside the CDR3, the full variable domain is EAGVTQFPSHSVIEKGQTVTLRCDPISGHDNLYWYRRVMGKEIKFLLHFVKESKQDESGMPNNRFLAERTGGTYSTLKVQPAELEDSGVYFCASSQGRRDEGYTFGSGTRLTVV.

V is TRBV28 and J is TRBJ2-5; TRBD1 matches at 7 bases. The V segment lost 7 bases and the J segment 5 bases; nucleotides outside the gene matches: 10. This CDR3 is built from 14 residues. CDR1 and CDR2 (germline): MDHEN, SYDVKM. The CDR3 DNA follows: TGTGCCAGCACCATTTGGGACAGAGGGGAGACCCAGTACTTC. This codes for CASTIWDRGETQYF.

This clone was seen a few times. The chain uses TRBV7-9 and TRBJ1-1; D gene ambiguous. CDR1 and CDR2 from the germline V gene are SEHNR and FQNEAQ (reference sequence). Between the trimmed V and J ends, which lost 3 bases and 2 bases, there was a span of 10 bases. This CDR3 contains 14 residues. The CDR3, as DNA: TGTGCCAGCAGCTTGAGCGCGCTTAACACTGAAGCTTTCTTT. Translating it yields CASSLSALNTEAFF.

This sequence joins TRBV27 and TRBJ1-1; D gene unclear. Looked up from germline, CDR1 is MNHEY and CDR2 is SMNVEV (reference sequence). The V gene lost 3 bases and the J gene lost 4 bases, with 12 bases spanning the gap. The CDR3 sequence is 14 residues long. CDR3 sequence reads: CASSFEGRGTEAFF. CDR3 sequence (DNA): TGTGCCAGCAGTTTCGAGGGTAGAGGCACTGAAGCTTTCTTT.

This clone was seen just once. The genes are TRBV10-3 and TRBJ2-1; TRBD2 matches 8 bases. The length of the CDR3 is 19 residues. Germline values: CDR1 ENHRY, CDR2 SYGVKD. The junction had 14 bases not matched to a gene; V was cut back by 4 bases and J by 0 bases. The CDR3 region has the DNA TGTGCCATCAGTGCCTCCGGGACTAGAGTGGCCCCCTCCTACAATGAGCAGTTCTTC. This gives the protein CAISASGTRVAPSYNEQFF.

This clone is a singleton in its sample. The gene calls are TRBV15 and TRBJ2-7; 8 nucleotides match TRBD1. The CDR3 has 14 amino acids. V lost 0 bases, J lost 6 bases, and 4 bases stayed unmatched. Germline assignment: CDR1 LNHNV and CDR2 YYDKDF (reference sequence). The CDR3 is CATSRDPGQGEQYF. Here the CDR3 DNA reads TGTGCCACCAGCAGAGATCCCGGACAGGGCGAGCAGTACTTC.

The V gene is TRBV28, the J gene TRBJ2-3, with TRBD2 as a possible D gene (5 bases). V was cut by 6 bases and J by 7 bases, with 20 bases left in between. Germline V CDR1 and CDR2: MDHEN, SYDVKM. This CDR3 contains 15 residues. The CDR3 here is CASSQMLDSIYTQYF. The DNA of the CDR3 is TGTGCCAGCAGCCAGATGCTGGACTCGATCTATACGCAGTATTTT.

CDR3 region: CASSPSVYVGGWGNEQFF. The CDR3 region has the DNA TGTGCCAGCAGCCCTAGTGTTTATGTTGGCGGGTGGGGCAATGAGCAGTTCTTC. The rearrangement links TRBV11-2 to TRBJ2-1; a weak D match, TRBD2 (5 bases). This CDR3 has 18 residues. Germline V CDR1 and CDR2: SGHAT, FQNNGV. Trimming took off 5 bases at V and 6 bases at J, with 26 bases between the two ends.

This chain links TRBV5-1 with TRBJ1-2, with 7 bases aligning to TRBD1. This CDR3 has 14 residues. Germline loops: CDR1 SGHRS, CDR2 YFSETQ. V was clipped by 3 bases and J by 4 bases; unmatched bases: 6. DNA for the CDR3: TGCGCCAGCAGCTCCTTTGACAGGGTCTATGGCTACACCTTC. Translating it yields CASSSFDRVYGYTF.

The CDR3 DNA is TGTGCCAGTAGTGGGACTAGCGGCTCCTACGAGCAGTACTTC. Translation: CASSGTSGSYEQYF. The chain recombines TRBV19 with TRBJ2-5, with 11 bases identical to TRBD2. Near its end, the DNA agrees better with TRBJ2-7, so the J call may be wrong. Germline CDR1 reads LNHDA; CDR2 reads SQIVND (reference sequence). This CDR3 has 14 amino acids.

This chain connects TRBV29-1 to TRBJ2-5; 12 nucleotides align to TRBD2. The CDR3 is 16 amino acids. Germline loops: CDR1 SQVTM, CDR2 ANQGSEA. V gave up 4 bases and J gave up 3 bases; unmatched junction bases: 9. CDR3 nucleotide sequence: TGCAGCGTTGTGGGGGCTAGCGGGAGGGGAGAAGAGACCCAGTACTTC. Translating it yields CSVVGASGRGEETQYF.

The chain couples TRBV27 to TRBJ2-1; D might be TRBD1 (6 bases). Germline-derived CDR1 and CDR2 are MNHEY and SMNVEV (reference sequence). CDR3 length: 15 amino acids. The V and J ends lost 6 bases and 7 bases respectively, with 19 bases between them. CDR3: CASSRRGIAFNEQFF. CDR3 DNA: TGTGCCAGCAGCCGCAGGGGAATCGCCTTTAATGAGCAGTTCTTC.

The chain combines TRBV29-1 with TRBJ2-3; D remains ambiguous. Trimming took off 4 bases at V and 2 bases at J, with 10 bases between the two ends. CDR1 is SQVTM and CDR2 is ANQGSEA in the germline V gene. This CDR3 is built from 13 residues. CDR3 amino acids: CSVGNGDTDTQYF. The CDR3 DNA reads as TGCAGCGTTGGAAATGGAGACACAGATACGCAGTATTTT.

The chain has TRBV11-3 and TRBJ1-6; possibly TRBD1 for D (6 bases). This CDR3 region has 18 residues. Germline CDR1 SGHNT, CDR2 YENEEA. V was clipped by 5 bases and J by 10 bases, with 27 bases between them. The CDR3 loop is CASSTRLGGATSESPLHF. CDR3 sequence (DNA): TGTGCCAGCAGCACCCGACTAGGGGGGGCGACGTCCGAGTCACCCCTCCACTTT.

V gene TRBV6-1 combines with J gene TRBJ2-7; 12 bases are a match to TRBD2. The germline gives CDR1 MNHNS, CDR2 SASEGT. J gave up 4 bases and V 4 bases, and 8 bases lay outside the gene matches. CDR3 length equals 16 residues. The CDR3 loop is CASSGTTSGSGYEQYF. CDR3 in DNA: TGTGCCAGCAGTGGTACGACTAGCGGGAGTGGGTACGAGCAGTACTTC.

The J gene is TRBJ2-6, the V gene TRBV19, with no clear D. In germline, CDR1 is LNHDA, CDR2 SQIVND (reference sequence). The CDR3 sequence is 19 residues long. Trimming cost V 6 bases and J 0 bases, with 21 bases left between them. The DNA for the CDR3 is TGTGCCAGTAGCATAAACTACCAGCCAGTAAGCTCTGGGGCCAACGTCCTGACTTTC. Translated: CASSINYQPVSSGANVLTF.

The chain is built from TRBV5-1 and TRBJ1-5, with 8 bases aligning to TRBD1. The CDR3 has 14 amino acids. Germline CDR1 and CDR2: SGHRS and YFSETQ. V lost 4 bases and J lost 4; bases outside the gene matches: 4. The CDR3 DNA sequence: TGCGCCAGCAGCGCCACAGGGGGAAATCAGCCCCAGCATTTT. This codes for CASSATGGNQPQHF.

This clone appeared once. The genes are TRBV18 and TRBJ1-1; D perhaps matches TRBD1 (5 bases). The CDR3 is 11 amino acids. Trimming shortened V by 2 bases and J by 10 bases, and 8 bases separated the two germline ends. Germline lookup yields CDR1 KGHSH and CDR2 LQKENI. The CDR3 region is CASSPSGGAFF. DNA for the CDR3: TGTGCCAGCTCACCATCCGGGGGAGCTTTCTTT.

This clone was observed a single time. The gene calls are TRBV5-1 and TRBJ2-1; 11 bases agree with TRBD2. The trim removed 2 bases at V and 8 bases at J, leaving 6 bases unmatched. This CDR3 contains 15 residues. Germline lookup yields CDR1 SGHRS and CDR2 YFSETQ. Here the CDR3 DNA reads TGCGCCAGCAGCTTACTAGCGGGAGTAGCCCATGAGCAGTTCTTC. This codes for CASSLLAGVAHEQFF.

The chain combines TRBV19 with TRBJ1-1; a weak D match, TRBD1 (5 bases). The CDR3 sequence is 15 residues long. The germline gives CDR1 LNHDA, CDR2 SQIVND (reference sequence). The V gene lost 5 bases and the J gene lost 4 bases, with 17 bases spanning the gap. DNA for the CDR3: TGTGCCAGTAGTCCAGGATGGGGGATCGGCACTGAAGCTTTCTTT. The encoded protein is CASSPGWGIGTEAFF.

V is TRBV6-5 and J is TRBJ1-1, with D possibly TRBD1 on 5 matching bases. V was pared by 0 bases and J by 6 bases, with 17 bases between. This CDR3 comprises 16 residues. CDR1 is MNHEY and CDR2 is SVGAGI in the germline V gene. CDR3 amino acids: CASSYSIFVAGSEAFF. The CDR3 DNA follows: TGTGCCAGCAGTTACTCGATATTTGTGGCAGGGTCTGAAGCTTTCTTT.

CDR3 in amino acids: CASSQGGTSQHEQYF. DNA for the CDR3: TGCGCCAGCAGCCAAGGGGGGACTAGCCAGCACGAGCAGTACTTC. V usage is TRBV4-3 and J usage is TRBJ2-7; TRBD2 matches 9 bases. The CDR3 is made up of 15 amino acids. Trimming removed 1 base from V and 5 bases from J; junction bases left unmatched: 6. Germline-derived CDR1 and CDR2 are LGHNA and YSLEER.

The chain recombines TRBV11-3 with TRBJ2-1; D remains ambiguous. V lost 5 bases and J lost 5, with 7 bases in between. The CDR3 contains 12 residues. CDR1 and CDR2 (germline): SGHNT, YENEEA. The CDR3 region is CASSNTDNEQFF. In DNA, the CDR3 is TGTGCCAGCAGCAACACCGACAATGAGCAGTTCTTC.